This TCR beta chain is drawn from a study of T cell responses to AZD1222 COVID-19 vaccine. Comment on this clone: The antigen remains undetermined.

Notes on the study in general: Nearly half of spike-specific TCRs reportedly go after variant regions that carry no mutations. Clonal diversity may have been underestimated in mostly white British donors. Rises in breadth and depth of Spike-specific TCRs came after two AZD1222 doses. Sampling that yielded the repertoires occurred only after the peak T cell response.

V was clipped by 1 base and J by 3 bases, with 4 bases between them. Germline assignment: CDR1 MGHRA and CDR2 YSYEKL. The CDR3 totals 12 residues. Produced via immunoSEQ multiplex PCR; TCRdb's table is partial and in-frame only. The sample lists more than 95,000 clones, 89% occurring once. V usage is TRBV4-1 and J usage is TRBJ2-7; D remains unclear. The source of this sequence is an adult in good health. The sequences come from peripheral blood, collected on day 0 of AZD1222 vaccination. CDR3 in amino acids: CASSQAGYEQYF. CDR3 DNA: TGCGCCAGCAGCCAAGCTGGCTACGAGCAGTACTTC.